The subject of this entry is one T cell receptor beta chain. Its antigen is unidentified. The sample originates from a study of HIV-infected patients and healthy controls. Findings and limits, study-wide: Significant mean usage differences between HIV-infected patients and controls involved eight alpha and eight beta V genes. Comparisons were complicated because patients and controls had unequal numbers of distinct sequences. Significantly higher mean Gini indices appeared in HIV-infected repertoires, possibly reflecting oligoclonality.

cDNA was made from around 0.45 ug RNA using alpha and beta constant primers. Each of the alpha and beta chains got its own library through chain-specific third strand synthesis with indices. TCRdb reprocessed the 5' RACE reads with MiXCR, giving one entry per CDR3 protein. Counted here are approximately 25,000 distinct CDR3 sequences, 8.5% to 9% occurring once; the ten biggest clones make up approximately 3.9%. The repertoire came from unfractionated whole blood and reflected all unsorted peripheral T cells. An approximately 2.4 ml peripheral blood sample was taken for RNA. From germline, CDR1 is LNHDA and CDR2 SQIVND (reference sequence). The V and J ends lost 4 bases and 5 bases, in that order; junction bases with no gene match: 9. This CDR3 spans 16 amino acids.

This clonotype was obtained from an adult in good health. The chain is built from TRBV19 and TRBJ1-5; 9 nucleotides match TRBD1. The sequenced material came from blood. The DNA for the CDR3 is TGTGCCAGTAGTACAACAGGGGGCCTCGGGCATCAGCCCCAGCATTTT. Its protein product is CASSTTGGLGHQPQHF.